This T cell receptor (beta chain) was observed in a study of CD8 T cells in Susac syndrome. General study results and limits: The CD4+ T cell repertoires, which came from Susac syndrome patients, showed no sign of clonal expansion.

This CDR3 region has 15 residues. Per the germline V gene, CDR1 is SGHTA and CDR2 is FQGTGA. V trimming: 4 bases; J trimming: 6 bases; junction bases outside the gene matches: 5. Random hexamers served to reverse transcribe roughly 0.45 to 1 ug RNA. In TCRdb, the immunoSEQ multiplex PCR reads were re-called with MiXCR into one record per CDR3 protein. The sample comprises 200,000 to 300,000 distinct CDR3 sequences, 90% to 96% of which are singletons, and approximately 0.094% rests with the top ten. On this clonotype itself: Its target is not known.

Sequencing of TCR beta was performed on blood CD8+ and CD4+ T cells. The Susac syndrome patients fit the recently defined diagnostic criteria for definite or probable disease. Sequencing used CD4+ T cells from PBMCs. The genes are TRBV7-3 and TRBJ2-1, with 11 bases identical to TRBD2. The sequence was collected from a human donor with Susac syndrome. CDR3 sequence: CASSSTTSGINEQFF. DNA of the CDR3: TGTGCCAGCAGCTCTACGACTAGCGGGATCAATGAGCAGTTCTTC.